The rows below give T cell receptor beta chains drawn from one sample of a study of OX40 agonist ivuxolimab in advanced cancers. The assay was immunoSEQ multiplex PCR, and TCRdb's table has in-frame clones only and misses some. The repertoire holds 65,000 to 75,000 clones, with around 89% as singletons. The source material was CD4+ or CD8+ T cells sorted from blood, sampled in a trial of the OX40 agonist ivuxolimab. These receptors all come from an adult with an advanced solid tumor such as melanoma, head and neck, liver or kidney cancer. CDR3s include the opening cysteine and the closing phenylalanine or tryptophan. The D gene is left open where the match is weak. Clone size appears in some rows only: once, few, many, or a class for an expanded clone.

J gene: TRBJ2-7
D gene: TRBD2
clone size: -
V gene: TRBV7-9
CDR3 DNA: TGTGCCAGCAGCTTACGAGCGGGAGGCTACGAGCAGTACTTC
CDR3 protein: CASSLRAGGYEQYF

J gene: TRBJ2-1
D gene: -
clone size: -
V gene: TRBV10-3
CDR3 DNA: TGTGCCATCAGCTCAGGGTCTTCCTACAATGAGCAGTTCTTC
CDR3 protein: CAISSGSSYNEQFF

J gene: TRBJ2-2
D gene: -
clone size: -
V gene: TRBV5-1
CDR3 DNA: TGCGCCAGCAGCTCAAACGCAGGCTACCGCACCGGGGAGCTGTTTTTT
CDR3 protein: CASSSNAGYRTGELFF

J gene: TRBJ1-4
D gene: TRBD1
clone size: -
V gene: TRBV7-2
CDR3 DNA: TGTGCCAGTAAACCGGGACAGAATAATGAAAAACTGTTTTTT
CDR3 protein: CASKPGQNNEKLFF

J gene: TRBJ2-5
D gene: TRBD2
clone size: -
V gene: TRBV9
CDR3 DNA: TGTGCCAGCAGCGTAGGGACTAGCGGGAGGGCCGGCGAGACCCAGTACTTC
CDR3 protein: CASSVGTSGRAGETQYF

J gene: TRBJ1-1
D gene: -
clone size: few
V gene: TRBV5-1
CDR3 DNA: TGCGCCAGCAGCTTGGGCCCAGGAAGTGGGGGGAACACTGAAGCTTTCTTT
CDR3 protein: CASSLGPGSGGNTEAFF

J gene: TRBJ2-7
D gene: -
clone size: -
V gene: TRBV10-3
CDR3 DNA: TGTGCCATCAGTGGACTAGAGTACGAGCAGTACTTC
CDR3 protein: CAISGLEYEQYF

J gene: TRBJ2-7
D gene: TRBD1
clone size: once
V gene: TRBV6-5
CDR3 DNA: TGTGCCAGCAGCCTGACAGGGGTCTACGAGCAGTACTTC
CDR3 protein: CASSLTGVYEQYF

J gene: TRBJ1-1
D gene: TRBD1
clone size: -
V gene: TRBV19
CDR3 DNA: TGTGCCAGTAGGTGGGACGGACAGGTTGGGACTGAAGCTTTCTTT
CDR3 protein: CASRWDGQVGTEAFF

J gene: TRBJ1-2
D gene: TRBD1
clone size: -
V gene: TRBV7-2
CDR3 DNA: TGTGCCAGCAGCTCGATAACAGGGGGCGTGGATGGCTACACCTTC
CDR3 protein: CASSSITGGVDGYTF

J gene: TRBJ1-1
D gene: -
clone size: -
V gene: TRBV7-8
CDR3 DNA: TGTGCCAGCAGCTTGGGGCGGGGGAACACTGAAGCTTTCTTT
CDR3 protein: CASSLGRGNTEAFF

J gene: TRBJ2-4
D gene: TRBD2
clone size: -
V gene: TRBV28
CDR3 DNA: TGTGCCAGCAGTCCTGGGGGACTAGCGGGAGGAATTATTCAGTACTTC
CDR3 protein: CASSPGGLAGGIIQYF

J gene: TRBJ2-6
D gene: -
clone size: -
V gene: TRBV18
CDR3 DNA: TGTGCCAGCTCACCAGGACTCTCTGGGGCCAACGTCCTGACTTTC
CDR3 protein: CASSPGLSGANVLTF

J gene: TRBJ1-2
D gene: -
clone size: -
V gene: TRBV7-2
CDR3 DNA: TGTGCCAGCAGCTTAGCGCTGGGCCCCCGGTCTGGCTACACCTTC
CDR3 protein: CASSLALGPRSGYTF

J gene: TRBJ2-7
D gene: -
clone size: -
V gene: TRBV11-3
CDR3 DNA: TGTGCCAGCAGCTTAAAGGGATACGAGCAGTACTTC
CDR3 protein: CASSLKGYEQYF

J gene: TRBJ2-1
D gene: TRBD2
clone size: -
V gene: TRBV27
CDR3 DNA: TGTGCCAGCAGTCCTACCACGATACTAGCGGGAGGGAGAGATGAGCAGTTCTTC
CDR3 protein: CASSPTTILAGGRDEQFF